This TCR beta chain was identified during a study of cytomegalovirus exposure and HLA in healthy donors. This table comes from immunoSEQ multiplex PCR, and its TCRdb copy is limited to in-frame clones, with some not included. The sample records a few hundred thousand clones, around 90% being singletons. Regarding this clone: Its antigen is not known.

V was cut by 1 base and J by 1 base, with 11 bases left in between. Germline values: CDR1 MGHRA, CDR2 YSYEKL. CDR3 length: 16 residues. Whole-study results and caveats: Reports indicated that the classifier achieved high specificity and sensitivity in diagnosing cytomegalovirus status. It was about 180 TCR beta chains that were listed as cytomegalovirus-associated. Rare sequences made up most TCRs, while some public TCRs were found in many donors.

This receptor was obtained from a man aged 30 to 39 in good health and CMV-seronegative. This chain uses TRBV4-1 with TRBJ1-5, with D possibly matching TRBD1 (5 bases). Material: PBMCs. The CDR3 here is CASSQAFGASNQPQHF. Written as DNA, the CDR3 is TGCGCCAGCAGCCAAGCCTTTGGGGCCAGCAATCAGCCCCAGCATTTT.